The clone carrying this TCR beta chain has just one count. Authors' analysis steps: How many nucleated cells were present was estimated from reference gene primer amplification. Generated by immunoSEQ multiplex PCR, the TCRdb table keeps only in-frame clones and is missing some. V and J calls and clone size come straight from that table; D and trimming were deduced from the DNA. The sample carries some 280,000 clones, around four fifths recorded once. This specimen comes from a study of blood T cell repertoires in COVID-19. Across the study: Samples taken during acute and convalescent COVID-19 were collected in the United States, Italy and Spain. T cells, B-cell-depleted T cells, or PBMCs provided the cDNA or gDNA that served as material.

CDR3 length: 15 amino acids. The J segment lost 2 bases and the V segment lost 8 bases, leaving 9 bases of the junction unmatched. CDR1 is MNHEY and CDR2 is SVGAGI in the germline V gene. The genes are TRBV6-5 and TRBJ1-5, with 7 positions matching TRBD1. This sequence was found in a woman in her forties or fifties with active or convalescent COVID-19. Sequenced: peripheral blood. The CDR3 region has the DNA TGTGCCAGCGGGTTTAACAGGGGAGGCAATCAGCCCCAGCATTTT. Its translation is CASGFNRGGNQPQHF.